This is a list of T cell receptor beta chains from one sample in a study of beta chain features in type 1 diabetes. Profiled with immunoSEQ multiplex PCR; TCRdb holds only in-frame clones, not every one. The sample gives 200,000 to 300,000 clones, roughly 10% of which show up once; around 0.017% is in the top ten. Sequenced sample: naive CD4+ T cells from blood. The source is a man aged 25 to 45 with type 1 diabetes. CDR3s include the opening cysteine and the closing phenylalanine or tryptophan. Fields, in order: clone size, D gene, V gene, J gene, CDR3 DNA, CDR3 protein. A D gene is named only where the DNA matches it firmly. Size is stated for part of the rows, as once, few or many counts, or as a class when the clone is expanded.

size: NA
D: TRBD1
V: TRBV6-5
J: TRBJ1-1
DNA: TGTGCCAGCAGTCCCGGGACAGGGGGCACTGAAGCTTTCTTT
CDR3: CASSPGTGGTEAFF

size: few
D: NA
V: TRBV15
J: TRBJ2-7
DNA: TGTGCCACCAGCAGAGATAGAGGCGGGGACGCCTACGAGCAGTACTTC
CDR3: CATSRDRGGDAYEQYF

size: NA
D: TRBD1
V: TRBV29-1
J: TRBJ1-2
DNA: TGCAGCGTCCTCCCCGGGACAGCCGGAAAAAGCTACACCTTC
CDR3: CSVLPGTAGKSYTF

size: NA
D: NA
V: TRBV5-1
J: TRBJ2-5
DNA: TGCGCCAGCAGCCCCGCGGACAGCCAAGAGACCCAGTACTTC
CDR3: CASSPADSQETQYF

size: NA
D: TRBD2
V: TRBV4-3
J: TRBJ2-3
DNA: TGCGCCAGCAGCCAAGGACTAGCGGGGCGATCATATACGCAGTATTTT
CDR3: CASSQGLAGRSYTQYF

size: NA
D: NA
V: TRBV5-6
J: TRBJ2-3
DNA: TGTGCCAGCAGCTTGGACAGACGCACAGATACGCAGTATTTT
CDR3: CASSLDRRTDTQYF

size: NA
D: NA
V: TRBV15
J: TRBJ1-1
DNA: TGTGCCACCAGCAGCGACTATGAGAACACTGAAGCTTTCTTT
CDR3: CATSSDYENTEAFF

size: few
D: NA
V: TRBV2
J: TRBJ2-3
DNA: TGTGCGGTCCACGGAGGTTGGAGCACAGATACGCAGTATTTT
CDR3: CAVHGGWSTDTQYF

size: few
D: NA
V: TRBV4-2
J: TRBJ1-4
DNA: TGTGCCAGCAGCCAAGATTGGGGGCCTTTGGGGAAACTGTTTTTT
CDR3: CASSQDWGPLGKLFF

size: NA
D: TRBD1
V: TRBV7-9
J: TRBJ2-1
DNA: TGTGCCAGCAGCCGGGGAGGCAGGGGGCCGAATGAGCAGTTCTTC
CDR3: CASSRGGRGPNEQFF

size: few
D: NA
V: TRBV28
J: TRBJ1-5
DNA: TGTGCCAGCAGTTTCCTGTCGGGGATATGGCAGCCCCAGCATTTT
CDR3: CASSFLSGIWQPQHF

size: NA
D: NA
V: TRBV5-4
J: TRBJ1-5
DNA: TGTGCCAGCAGCTTCTACAATCAGCCCCAGCATTTT
CDR3: CASSFYNQPQHF

size: NA
D: TRBD2
V: TRBV7-3
J: TRBJ2-1
DNA: TGTGCCAGCAGCTTGTGGCTAGCGGGGGGGCCGGGGAACAATGAGCAGTTCTTC
CDR3: CASSLWLAGGPGNNEQFF

size: NA
D: NA
V: TRBV7-2
J: TRBJ2-2
DNA: TGTGCCAGCAGCTGGGACTGGGGGGAGCTGTTTTTT
CDR3: CASSWDWGELFF

size: few
D: TRBD2
V: TRBV4-1
J: TRBJ2-4
DNA: TGCGCCAGCAGCCCAACTGGGACTAGCGGGGCAGTTAACATTCAGTACTTC
CDR3: CASSPTGTSGAVNIQYF

size: few
D: NA
V: TRBV11-2
J: TRBJ2-5
DNA: TGTGCCAGCAGCCGACAGCAAGAGACCCAGTACTTC
CDR3: CASSRQQETQYF

size: NA
D: TRBD2
V: TRBV28
J: TRBJ2-6
DNA: TGTGCCAGCAGTTTGGCGGGGGCTGGGGCCAACGTCCTGACTTTC
CDR3: CASSLAGAGANVLTF

size: few
D: NA
V: TRBV5-1
J: TRBJ2-3
DNA: TGCGCCAGCAGCTTGTTGGCAGAAACAGATACGCAGTATTTT
CDR3: CASSLLAETDTQYF

size: NA
D: TRBD1
V: TRBV7-9
J: TRBJ1-5
DNA: TGTGCCAGCAGCCTGGGACAGAACAATCAGCCCCAGCATTTT
CDR3: CASSLGQNNQPQHF

size: few
D: NA
V: TRBV6-1
J: TRBJ2-3
DNA: TGTGCCAGCAGTGTGACGGGAATGGATACGCAGTATTTT
CDR3: CASSVTGMDTQYF

size: NA
D: NA
V: TRBV29-1
J: TRBJ1-2
DNA: TGCAGCGTTGAAAGTCAAGGAGCCTTGGACTACACCTTC
CDR3: CSVESQGALDYTF

size: NA
D: TRBD1
V: TRBV28
J: TRBJ1-5
DNA: TGTGCCAGCAGGGAAGGGGGCGGCAATCAGCCCCAGCATTTT
CDR3: CASREGGGNQPQHF

size: NA
D: NA
V: TRBV14
J: TRBJ2-3
DNA: TGTGCCAGCAGCCAAAACTCAGGGTCGGATACGCAGTATTTT
CDR3: CASSQNSGSDTQYF

size: NA
D: NA
V: TRBV7-9
J: TRBJ2-5
DNA: TGTGCCAGCAGCTCGGAGCGGCAAGAGACCCAGTACTTC
CDR3: CASSSERQETQYF

size: NA
D: NA
V: TRBV30
J: TRBJ2-1
DNA: TGTGCCTGGAGTGTACGGCGGAATGAGCAGTTCTTC
CDR3: CAWSVRRNEQFF

size: few
D: TRBD1
V: TRBV7-2
J: TRBJ2-2
DNA: TGTGCCAGCAGCCCCCTGACAGGGACATACACCGGGGAGCTGTTTTTT
CDR3: CASSPLTGTYTGELFF

size: NA
D: TRBD1
V: TRBV5-1
J: TRBJ1-6
DNA: TGCGCCAGCAGCTTGGGAACTGGTACAGGGGGCAATTCACCCCTCCACTTT
CDR3: CASSLGTGTGGNSPLHF

size: NA
D: NA
V: TRBV7-9
J: TRBJ1-5
DNA: TGTGCCAGCAGCTTCGGGACACACAATCAGCCCCAGCATTTT
CDR3: CASSFGTHNQPQHF

size: NA
D: TRBD1
V: TRBV27
J: TRBJ1-6
DNA: TGTGCCAGCAGTTTGAGACAGGGGCAGGGGTCACCCCTCCACTTT
CDR3: CASSLRQGQGSPLHF

size: NA
D: NA
V: TRBV7-9
J: TRBJ1-1
DNA: TGTGCCAGCAGCTTGCACTGGAACACTGAAGCTTTCTTT
CDR3: CASSLHWNTEAFF

size: NA
D: TRBD1
V: TRBV6-5
J: TRBJ1-5
DNA: TGTGCCAGCAGTCCAAAAACAGGGGCCCAGCATTTT
CDR3: CASSPKTGAQHF

size: few
D: TRBD1
V: TRBV6-5
J: TRBJ2-7
DNA: TGTGCCAGCAGTTACTCGAACAGGGGAGACTACGAGCAGTACTTC
CDR3: CASSYSNRGDYEQYF

size: NA
D: TRBD2
V: TRBV29-1
J: TRBJ2-1
DNA: TGCAGCGTGACCGGGGGGCTAGCGGGGGGACCCCAGTCTTACAATGAGCAGTTCTTC
CDR3: CSVTGGLAGGPQSYNEQFF

size: NA
D: TRBD2
V: TRBV2
J: TRBJ2-7
DNA: TGTGCCAGCAGTACAACCGGGACTAACTACGAGCAGTACTTC
CDR3: CASSTTGTNYEQYF

size: NA
D: TRBD2
V: TRBV9
J: TRBJ2-7
DNA: TGTGCCAGCAGCGTCAGCGGGGGGGAGGGATACGAGCAGTACTTC
CDR3: CASSVSGGEGYEQYF

size: few
D: NA
V: TRBV19
J: TRBJ2-6
DNA: TGTGCCAGTTCAGGGGCCAACGTCCTGACTTTC
CDR3: CASSGANVLTF

size: NA
D: NA
V: TRBV5-4
J: TRBJ1-2
DNA: TGTGCCAGCAGCTTGGGGGCTGTCAGCTCCTTC
CDR3: CASSLGAVSSF

size: NA
D: NA
V: TRBV2
J: TRBJ2-3
DNA: TGTGCCAGCAGTGGACAGGTTACAGATACGCAGTATTTT
CDR3: CASSGQVTDTQYF

size: NA
D: TRBD1
V: TRBV28
J: TRBJ2-7
DNA: TGTGCCAGCCTTACGGGACAGGGATTTAACGAGCAGTACTTC
CDR3: CASLTGQGFNEQYF

size: NA
D: TRBD1
V: TRBV13
J: TRBJ2-3
DNA: TGTGCCAGCAGCTCTCGACAGGGCGCAGATACGCAGTATTTT
CDR3: CASSSRQGADTQYF

size: few
D: TRBD2
V: TRBV9
J: TRBJ2-7
DNA: TGTGCCAGCAGCCCAGCGGGGGAGGCCTACGAGCAGTACTTC
CDR3: CASSPAGEAYEQYF

size: NA
D: NA
V: TRBV7-7
J: TRBJ2-2
DNA: TGTGCTAGCAGCCAAGAACAGGGTGCCGGGGAGCTGTTTTTT
CDR3: CASSQEQGAGELFF

size: NA
D: NA
V: TRBV25-1
J: TRBJ2-3
DNA: TGTGCCAGCAGTGAATATCCCGGGGAGGAGGGAGATACGCAGTATTTT
CDR3: CASSEYPGEEGDTQYF

size: few
D: NA
V: TRBV27
J: TRBJ2-2
DNA: TGTGCCAGCGGATGGCAGGGGAACACCGGGGAGCTGTTTTTT
CDR3: CASGWQGNTGELFF

size: NA
D: TRBD1
V: TRBV29-1
J: TRBJ1-5
DNA: TGCAGCGTTCTTTTTGATGGGACAGGGAGCAATCAGCCCCAGCATTTT
CDR3: CSVLFDGTGSNQPQHF

size: few
D: NA
V: TRBV9
J: TRBJ2-4
DNA: TGTGCCAGCAGCGTTAATCCGGGTGGCAGACTGGCCTTC
CDR3: CASSVNPGGRLAF

size: NA
D: NA
V: TRBV4-1
J: TRBJ1-1
DNA: TGCGCCAGCAGCCCCCCGGCTGGGCTGAACACTGAAGCTTTCTTT
CDR3: CASSPPAGLNTEAFF

size: NA
D: NA
V: TRBV5-1
J: TRBJ1-1
DNA: TGCGCCAGCAGACAAGAGAACACTGAAGCTTTCTTT
CDR3: CASRQENTEAFF

size: NA
D: NA
V: TRBV7-2
J: TRBJ2-1
DNA: TGTGCCAGCAGCTTAGATGGCCTTGGGCAGTTCTTC
CDR3: CASSLDGLGQFF

size: few
D: TRBD1
V: TRBV9
J: TRBJ2-7
DNA: TGTGCCAGCAGCGCCGGGACAGGGTTTACCTACGAGCAGTACTTC
CDR3: CASSAGTGFTYEQYF

size: few
D: NA
V: TRBV7-9
J: TRBJ2-1
DNA: TGTGCCAGCAGCTTAGCAGGGGGCAATGAGCAGTTCTTC
CDR3: CASSLAGGNEQFF

size: few
D: NA
V: TRBV5-4
J: TRBJ2-1
DNA: TGTGCCAGCAGTCGAGCCAATGAGCAGTTCTTC
CDR3: CASSRANEQFF

size: NA
D: NA
V: TRBV2
J: TRBJ1-2
DNA: TGTGCCAGCAGTGTCGGGAATGGCTACACCTTC
CDR3: CASSVGNGYTF

size: few
D: NA
V: TRBV28
J: TRBJ2-3
DNA: TGTGCCAGCAGTATGACTAGTCGCGGCACAGATACGCAGTATTTT
CDR3: CASSMTSRGTDTQYF

size: NA
D: NA
V: TRBV19
J: TRBJ2-2
DNA: TGTGCGGTTGAGGCCCCGAACACCGGGGAGCTGTTTTTT
CDR3: CAVEAPNTGELFF

size: NA
D: NA
V: TRBV7-9
J: TRBJ1-5
DNA: TGTGCCAGCAGCTTACTCGGCCGAGGGCCCCAGCATTTT
CDR3: CASSLLGRGPQHF

size: NA
D: TRBD1
V: TRBV12-5
J: TRBJ1-2
DNA: TGTGCTAGTGGTTTGGGGGACAGGGGGCCGCGCTACACCTTC
CDR3: CASGLGDRGPRYTF

size: NA
D: NA
V: TRBV5-1
J: TRBJ2-5
DNA: TGCGCCAGCAGCCCCTCCTGGGGGGTCAGGCAAGAGACCCAGTACTTC
CDR3: CASSPSWGVRQETQYF

size: NA
D: TRBD2
V: TRBV15
J: TRBJ2-3
DNA: TGTGCCACCAGCAGTTCCAAACAGGGCGGGAGGAGGACAGATACGCAGTATTTT
CDR3: CATSSSKQGGRRTDTQYF